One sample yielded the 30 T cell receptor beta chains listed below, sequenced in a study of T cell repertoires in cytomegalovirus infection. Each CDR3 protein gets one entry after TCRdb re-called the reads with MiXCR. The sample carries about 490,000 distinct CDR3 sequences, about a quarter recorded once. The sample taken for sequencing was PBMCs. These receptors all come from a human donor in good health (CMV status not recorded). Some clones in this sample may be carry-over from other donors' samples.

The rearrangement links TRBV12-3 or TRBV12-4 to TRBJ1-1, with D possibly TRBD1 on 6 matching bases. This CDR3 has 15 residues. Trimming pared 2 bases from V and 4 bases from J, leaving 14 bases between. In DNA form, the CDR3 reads TGTGCCAGCAGTTTATCTGGGGGGGCGGGCACTGAAGCTTTCTTT. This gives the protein CASSLSGGAGTEAFF.

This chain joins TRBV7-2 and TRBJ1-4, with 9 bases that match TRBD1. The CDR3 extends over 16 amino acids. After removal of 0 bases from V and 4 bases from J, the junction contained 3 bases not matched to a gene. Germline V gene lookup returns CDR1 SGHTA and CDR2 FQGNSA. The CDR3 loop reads CASSLARDRVNEKLFF. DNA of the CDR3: TGTGCCAGCAGCTTAGCTCGGGACAGGGTTAATGAAAAACTGTTTTTT.

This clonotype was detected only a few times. CDR3 in DNA: TGTGCCAGCAGCCTCTCTAGCGGCGTTGACAATGAGCAGTTCTTC. It translates to CASSLSSGVDNEQFF. The V gene is TRBV7-3, the J gene TRBJ2-1, with 7 bases aligning to TRBD2. This CDR3 region has 15 residues. V was pared by 5 bases and J by 5 bases, with 9 bases of the junction left unmatched. Per germline, CDR1 SGHTA and CDR2 FQGTGA.

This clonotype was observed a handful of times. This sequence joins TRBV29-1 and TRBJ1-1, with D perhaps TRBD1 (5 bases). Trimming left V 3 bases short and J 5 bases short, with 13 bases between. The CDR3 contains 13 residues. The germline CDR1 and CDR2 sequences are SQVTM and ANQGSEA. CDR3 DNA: TGCAGCGTTGATGGGCAGGGTGGGACTGAAGCTTTCTTT. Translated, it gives CSVDGQGGTEAFF.

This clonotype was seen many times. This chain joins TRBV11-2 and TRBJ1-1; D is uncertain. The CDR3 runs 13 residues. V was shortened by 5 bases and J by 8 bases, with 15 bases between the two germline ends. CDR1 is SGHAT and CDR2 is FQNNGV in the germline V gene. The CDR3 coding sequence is TGTGCCAGCAGCCCTCGTATTGAAAGCGAAGCTTTCTTT. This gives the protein CASSPRIESEAFF.

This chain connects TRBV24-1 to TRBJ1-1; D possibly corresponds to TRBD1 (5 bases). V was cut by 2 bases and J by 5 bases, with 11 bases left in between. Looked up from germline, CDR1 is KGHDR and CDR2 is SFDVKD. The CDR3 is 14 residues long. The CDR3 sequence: CATSDSGSRTEAFF. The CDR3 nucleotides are TGTGCCACCAGTGATTCAGGGTCGAGGACTGAAGCTTTCTTT.

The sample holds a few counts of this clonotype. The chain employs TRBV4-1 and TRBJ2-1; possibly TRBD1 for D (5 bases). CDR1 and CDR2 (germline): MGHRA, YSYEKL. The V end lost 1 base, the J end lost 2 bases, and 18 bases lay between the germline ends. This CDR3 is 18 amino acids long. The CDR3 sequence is CASSQVRSRGLTYNEQFF. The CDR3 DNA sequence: TGCGCCAGCAGCCAAGTCCGCTCAAGGGGTCTTACCTACAATGAGCAGTTCTTC.

The CDR3 coding sequence is TGTGCCATCAGTGAGAGGGGACAGTCAGATACGCAGTATTTT. It yields the protein CAISERGQSDTQYF. This chain joins TRBV10-3 and TRBJ2-3, with TRBD1 matching 7 bases. CDR1 and CDR2 (germline): ENHRY, SYGVKD. The CDR3 has 14 residues. Trimming at V came to 2 bases and at J to 4 bases, leaving 3 bases not matched to a gene.

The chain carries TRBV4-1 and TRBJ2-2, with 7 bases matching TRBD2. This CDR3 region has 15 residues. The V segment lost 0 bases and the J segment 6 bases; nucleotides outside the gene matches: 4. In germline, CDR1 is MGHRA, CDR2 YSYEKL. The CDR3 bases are TGCGCCAGCAGCCAAGAACGGACTAGTCCCGGGGAGCTGTTTTTT. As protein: CASSQERTSPGELFF.

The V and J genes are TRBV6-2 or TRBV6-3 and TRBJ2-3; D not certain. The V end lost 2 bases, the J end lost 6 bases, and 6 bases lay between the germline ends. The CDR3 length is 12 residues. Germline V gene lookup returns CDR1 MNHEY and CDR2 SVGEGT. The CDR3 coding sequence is TGTGCCAGCAGTTACACAAAGGATACGCAGTATTTT. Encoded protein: CASSYTKDTQYF.

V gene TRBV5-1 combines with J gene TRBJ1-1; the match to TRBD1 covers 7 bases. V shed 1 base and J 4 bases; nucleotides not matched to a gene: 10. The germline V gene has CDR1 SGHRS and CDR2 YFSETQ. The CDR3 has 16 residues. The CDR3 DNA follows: TGCGCCAGCAGCTTGAAGCTAGGGGGCTCGAGCACTGAAGCTTTCTTT. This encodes CASSLKLGGSSTEAFF.

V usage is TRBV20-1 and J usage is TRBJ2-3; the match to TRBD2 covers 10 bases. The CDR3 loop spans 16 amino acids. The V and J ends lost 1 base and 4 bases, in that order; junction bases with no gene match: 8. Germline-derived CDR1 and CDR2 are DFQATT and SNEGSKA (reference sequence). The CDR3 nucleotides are TGCAGTGCTAGAGGTCGTCTAGCGGGAGAATCAGATACGCAGTATTTT. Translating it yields CSARGRLAGESDTQYF.

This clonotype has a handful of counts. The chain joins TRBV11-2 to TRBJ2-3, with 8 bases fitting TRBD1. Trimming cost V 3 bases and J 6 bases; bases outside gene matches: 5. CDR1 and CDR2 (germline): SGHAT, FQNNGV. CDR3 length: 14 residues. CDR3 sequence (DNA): TGTGCCAGCAGCTTTACAGGGGGAAGTGATACGCAGTATTTT. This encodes CASSFTGGSDTQYF.

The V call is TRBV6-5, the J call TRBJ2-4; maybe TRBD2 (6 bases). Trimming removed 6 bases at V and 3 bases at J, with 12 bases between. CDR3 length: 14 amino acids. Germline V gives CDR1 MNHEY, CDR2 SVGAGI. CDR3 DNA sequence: TGTGCCAGCAGCACCGGGACTGGCAAAAACATTCAGTACTTC. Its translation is CASSTGTGKNIQYF.

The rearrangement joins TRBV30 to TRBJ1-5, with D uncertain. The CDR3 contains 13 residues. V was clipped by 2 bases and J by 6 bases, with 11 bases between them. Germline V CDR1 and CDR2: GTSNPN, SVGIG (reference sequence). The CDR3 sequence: CAWSSSDAQPQHF. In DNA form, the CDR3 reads TGTGCCTGGAGTTCTTCTGACGCTCAGCCCCAGCATTTT.

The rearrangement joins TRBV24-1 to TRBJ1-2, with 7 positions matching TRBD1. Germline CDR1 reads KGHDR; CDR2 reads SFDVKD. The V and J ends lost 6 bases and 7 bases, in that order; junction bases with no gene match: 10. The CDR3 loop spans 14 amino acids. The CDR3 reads CATSRTGISGGYTF. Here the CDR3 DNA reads TGTGCCACCAGTAGGACAGGTATTTCTGGTGGCTACACCTTC.

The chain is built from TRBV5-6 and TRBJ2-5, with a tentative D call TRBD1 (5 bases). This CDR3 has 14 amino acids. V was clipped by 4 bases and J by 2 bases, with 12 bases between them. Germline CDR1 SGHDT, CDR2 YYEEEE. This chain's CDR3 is CASSQTAFQETQYF. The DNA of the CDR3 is TGTGCCAGCAGCCAGACAGCATTTCAAGAGACCCAGTACTTC.

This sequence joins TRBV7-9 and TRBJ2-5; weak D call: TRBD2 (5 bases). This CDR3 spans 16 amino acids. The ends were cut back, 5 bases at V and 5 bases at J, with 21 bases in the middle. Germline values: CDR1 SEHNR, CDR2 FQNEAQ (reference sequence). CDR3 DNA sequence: TGTGCCAGCAGCACCCAGACTATGGTGGATAGGGAGACCCAGTACTTC. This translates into CASSTQTMVDRETQYF.

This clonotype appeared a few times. The CDR3 reads CASSGSGTEDQPQHF. The CDR3 DNA reads as TGTGCCAGCAGTGGATCAGGGACAGAAGATCAGCCCCAGCATTTT. This rearrangement joins TRBV2 to TRBJ1-5, with 7 bases aligning to TRBD1. V was clipped by 4 bases and J by 5 bases; unmatched bases: 8. The CDR3 totals 15 residues. Germline V gene lookup returns CDR1 SNHLY and CDR2 FYNNEI.

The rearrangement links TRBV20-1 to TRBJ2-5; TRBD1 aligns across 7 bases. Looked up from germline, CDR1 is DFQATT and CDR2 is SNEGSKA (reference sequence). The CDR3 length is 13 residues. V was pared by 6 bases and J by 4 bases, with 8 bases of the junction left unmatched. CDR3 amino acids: CSALSGQRETQYF. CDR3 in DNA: TGCAGTGCCTTATCGGGACAGAGAGAGACCCAGTACTTC.

CDR3 region: CASSGHRDGSYGYTF. CDR3 in DNA: TGTGCCAGTAGCGGGCACCGGGACGGAAGCTATGGCTACACCTTC. This chain uses TRBV19 with TRBJ1-2; D is possibly TRBD1 (5 bases). From germline, CDR1 is LNHDA and CDR2 SQIVND (reference sequence). V was trimmed by 6 bases and J by 4 bases, leaving 18 bases between them. CDR3 length equals 15 residues.

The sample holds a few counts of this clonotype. The DNA of the CDR3 is TGTGCCAGCAGCTTTTCAAAGACAGGACTCTACGAGCAGTACTTC. This codes for CASSFSKTGLYEQYF. This chain uses TRBV7-9 with TRBJ2-7, with D perhaps TRBD1 (6 bases). V lost 3 bases to trimming and J lost 3 bases, with 15 bases between them. The CDR3 totals 15 residues. Looked up from germline, CDR1 is SEHNR and CDR2 is FQNEAQ (reference sequence).

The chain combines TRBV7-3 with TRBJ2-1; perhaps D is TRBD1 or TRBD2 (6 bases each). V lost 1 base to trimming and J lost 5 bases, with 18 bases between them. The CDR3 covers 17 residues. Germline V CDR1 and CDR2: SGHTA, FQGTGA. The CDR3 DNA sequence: TGTGCCAGCAGCTTAAGGGGGGCTCAGACTAGTCACAATGAGCAGTTCTTC. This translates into CASSLRGAQTSHNEQFF.

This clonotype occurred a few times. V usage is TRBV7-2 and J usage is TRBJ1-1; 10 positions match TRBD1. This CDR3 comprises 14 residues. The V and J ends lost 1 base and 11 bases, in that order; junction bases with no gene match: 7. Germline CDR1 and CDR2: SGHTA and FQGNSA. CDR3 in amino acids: CASSLGTGGRRAFF. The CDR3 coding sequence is TGTGCCAGCAGCTTAGGGACAGGGGGGCGAAGGGCTTTCTTT. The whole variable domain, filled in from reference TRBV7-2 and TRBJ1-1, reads GAGVSQSPSNKVTEKGKDVELRCDPISGHTALYWYRQSLGQGLEFLIYFQGNSAPDKSGLPSDRFSAERTGGSVSTLTIQRTQQEDSAVYLCASSLGTGGRRAFFGQGTRLTVV.

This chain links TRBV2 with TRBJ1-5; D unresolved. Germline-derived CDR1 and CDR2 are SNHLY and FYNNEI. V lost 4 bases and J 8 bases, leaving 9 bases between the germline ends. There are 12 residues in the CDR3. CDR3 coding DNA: TGTGCCAGCAGTGGTGGTTTTGAGCCCCAGCATTTT. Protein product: CASSGGFEPQHF.

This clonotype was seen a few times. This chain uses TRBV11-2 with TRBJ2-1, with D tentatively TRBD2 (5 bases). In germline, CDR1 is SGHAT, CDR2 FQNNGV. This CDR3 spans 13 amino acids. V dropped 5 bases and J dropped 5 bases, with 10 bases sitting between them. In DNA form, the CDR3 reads TGTGCCAGCAGCGGACTTCTAAACAATGAGCAGTTCTTC. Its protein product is CASSGLLNNEQFF.

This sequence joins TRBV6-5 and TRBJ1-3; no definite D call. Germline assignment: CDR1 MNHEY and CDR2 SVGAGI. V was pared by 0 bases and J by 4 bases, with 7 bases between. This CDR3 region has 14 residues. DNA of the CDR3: TGTGCCAGCAGTTACTCCTTTTCCGGAAACACCATATATTTT. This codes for CASSYSFSGNTIYF.

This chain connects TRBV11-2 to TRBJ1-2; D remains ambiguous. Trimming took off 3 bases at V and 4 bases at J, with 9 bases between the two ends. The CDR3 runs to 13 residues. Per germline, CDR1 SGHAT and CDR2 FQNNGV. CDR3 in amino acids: CASSFQTGYGYTF. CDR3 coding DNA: TGTGCCAGCAGCTTCCAAACGGGCTATGGCTACACCTTC.

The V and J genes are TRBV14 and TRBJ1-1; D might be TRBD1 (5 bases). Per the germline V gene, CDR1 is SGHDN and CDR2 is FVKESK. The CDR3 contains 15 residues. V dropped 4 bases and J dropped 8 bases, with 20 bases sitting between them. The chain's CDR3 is CASSLIEDTDEEAFF. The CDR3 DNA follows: TGTGCCAGCAGCCTCATCGAGGACACCGACGAAGAAGCTTTCTTT.

CDR3 coding DNA: TGTGCCAGCAGCTTAGCCTTCGCAGGGGCTAGCACAGATACGCAGTATTTT. This translates into CASSLAFAGASTDTQYF. V usage is TRBV11-2 and J usage is TRBJ2-3; D is perhaps TRBD1 (6 bases). The germline V gene has CDR1 SGHAT and CDR2 FQNNGV. This CDR3 contains 17 residues. V dropped 1 base and J dropped 0 bases, with 14 bases sitting between them. Combining the CDR3 with reference TRBV11-2 and TRBJ2-3 gives the whole variable domain EAGVAQSPRYKIIEKRQSVAFWCNPISGHATLYWYQQILGQGPKLLIQFQNNGVVDDSQLPKDRFSAERLKGVDSTLKIQPAKLEDSAVYLCASSLAFAGASTDTQYFGPGTRLTVL.